Each of the 31 T cell receptor beta chains below was sequenced from the same sample in a study of T cells in Graves' hyperthyroidism and ophthalmopathy. Amplification of TCR beta CDR3 regions was performed using RNA transcripts as template. The TCR CDR3 first-round RT-PCR relied on the HTBI primer set. TCRdb used MiXCR to reprocess the multiplex PCR reads, holding one entry per CDR3 protein. Among roughly 380,000 distinct CDR3 sequences listed, around 13% were seen once. The sample consisted of blood. The origin of the receptors is a woman aged 55-75 years with Graves' hyperthyroidism.

In this sample, this clonotype turned up many times. The V and J genes are TRBV12-3 or TRBV12-4 and TRBJ2-7; 11 nucleotides align to TRBD1. This CDR3 has 15 residues. V gave up 5 bases and J gave up 2 bases; unmatched junction bases: 5. CDR3 sequence (DNA): TGTGCCAGCAGTCCGCCGGGACAGGGGGCCTACGAGCAGTACTTC. It yields the protein CASSPPGQGAYEQYF.

This chain joins TRBV4-2 and TRBJ2-5, with 16 nucleotides matching TRBD2. Germline V gene lookup returns CDR1 LGHNA and CDR2 YNFKEQ. Trimming at V came to 3 bases and at J to 5 bases, leaving 9 bases not matched to a gene. CDR3 length: 18 amino acids. The DNA of the CDR3 is TGTGCCAGCAGCCAGGGGACTAGCGGGAGGGATTTGGCGGAGACCCAGTACTTC. Its protein product is CASSQGTSGRDLAETQYF.

Many counts were recorded for this clonotype. The genes are TRBV20-1 and TRBJ2-2; 8 nucleotides line up with TRBD2. Germline CDR1 DFQATT, CDR2 SNEGSKA (reference sequence). Trimming at V came to 3 bases and at J to 0 bases, leaving 3 bases not matched to a gene. There are 15 residues in the CDR3. CDR3 nucleotide sequence: TGCAGTGCTAGCCGTAGCGGGACGAACACCGGGGAGCTGTTTTTT. Protein sequence: CSASRSGTNTGELFF.

At least ten counts were recorded for this clonotype. The gene calls are TRBV5-1 and TRBJ2-3; 8 bases line up with TRBD2. The CDR3 has 18 residues. The V gene's germline CDR1 is SGHRS and CDR2 YFSETQ. After removal of 3 bases from V and 0 bases from J, the junction contained 12 bases not matched to a gene. The DNA of the CDR3 is TGCGCCAGCAGCTACGATGGGCGGGGGGCGTGGAGCACAGATACGCAGTATTTT. It encodes CASSYDGRGAWSTDTQYF.

A word on this clonotype: This clone may be a read error of a much larger clone one base away. This chain connects TRBV5-1 to TRBJ2-7, with D perhaps TRBD2 (6 bases). The J call may be wrong; the DNA end is better matched by TRBJ2-1. This CDR3 has 14 residues. Looked up from germline, CDR1 is SGHRS and CDR2 is YFSETQ. CDR3 DNA: TGCGCCAGCAGCGTCGGGAGTAGCTCCTACGAGCAGTTCTTC. Translated, it gives CASSVGSSSYEQFF.

This clonotype was seen many times. The CDR3 loop reads CSASGTGVYTEAFF. The CDR3, as DNA: TGCAGTGCTTCGGGGACAGGGGTGTACACTGAAGCTTTCTTT. The chain carries TRBV20-1 and TRBJ1-1; the match to TRBD1 covers 10 bases. Germline-derived CDR1 and CDR2 are DFQATT and SNEGSKA (reference sequence). This CDR3 spans 14 amino acids. Unmatched junction bases numbered 6, after V lost 5 bases and J lost 3 bases.

For this clonotype: Given the absence of the conserved phenylalanine or tryptophan at the CDR3 end, a read error is likely. The chain recombines TRBV7-9 with TRBJ2-1, with 7 bases aligning to TRBD1. After removal of 3 bases from V and 3 bases from J, the junction contained 2 bases not matched to a gene. In germline, CDR1 is SEHNR, CDR2 FQNEAQ (reference sequence). The CDR3 consists of 14 residues. The CDR3 spells CASSLAGGYNEQFS. CDR3 sequence (DNA): TGTGCCAGCAGCTTGGCAGGGGGCTACAATGAGCAGTTCTCC.

The chain has TRBV12-3 or TRBV12-4 and TRBJ2-1; D not resolved. The CDR3 runs to 13 residues. V was trimmed by 1 base and J by 9 bases, leaving 10 bases between them. The CDR3 nucleotides are TGTGCCAGCAGTTTAGGATCTGTGGGTGAGCAGTTCTTC. It codes for CASSLGSVGEQFF.

This clonotype was detected many times. The chain uses TRBV20-1 and TRBJ1-4, with D hard to call. Between the trimmed V and J ends, which lost 3 bases and 3 bases, there was a span of 11 bases. This CDR3 comprises 14 residues. The V gene's germline CDR1 is DFQATT and CDR2 SNEGSKA (reference sequence). CDR3 coding DNA: TGCAGTGCTAGTTCGATGAGGTCTAATGAAAAACTGTTTTTT. It is translated as CSASSMRSNEKLFF.

This clonotype was picked up many times. The genes are TRBV28 and TRBJ1-2; D gene uncertain. The germline V gene has CDR1 MDHEN and CDR2 SYDVKM. The CDR3 is 13 amino acids. Trimming left V 7 bases short and J 3 bases short, with 12 bases between. The CDR3 is CASMRGRDYGYTF. CDR3 DNA sequence: TGTGCCAGCATGCGGGGAAGGGACTATGGCTACACCTTC.

This clonotype was picked up many times. The CDR3 region has the DNA TGTGCCAGCAGCCCCAAAGGGACTAGCGGGACTAATACGCAGTATTTT. It yields the protein CASSPKGTSGTNTQYF. This chain links TRBV13 with TRBJ2-3, with 13 bases identical to TRBD2. J was trimmed by 7 bases and V by 5 bases; bases with no gene match: 9. The CDR3 loop spans 16 amino acids. Germline CDR1 reads PRHDT; CDR2 reads FYEKMQ (reference sequence). The full variable domain, its missing parts supplied by reference TRBV13 and TRBJ2-3, is AAGVIQSPRHLIKEKRETATLKCYPIPRHDTVYWYQQGPGQDPQFLISFYEKMQSDKGSIPDRFSAQQFSDYHSELNMSSLELGDSALYFCASSPKGTSGTNTQYFGPGTRLTVL.

This clonotype has at least ten counts. The chain joins TRBV12-3 or TRBV12-4 to TRBJ2-7, with D unresolved. The V and J ends lost 6 bases and 0 bases respectively, with 6 bases between them. There are 12 residues in the CDR3. The CDR3 coding sequence is TGTGCCAGCAGGGACGGCTCCTACGAGCAGTACTTC. Translating gives CASRDGSYEQYF.

The chain couples TRBV2 to TRBJ1-2, with a possible D match to TRBD1 (6 bases). The germline CDR1 and CDR2 sequences are SNHLY and FYNNEI. The CDR3 spans 11 residues. Trimming cost V 6 bases and J 4 bases, with 6 bases left between them. As DNA, the CDR3 is TGTGCCAGCAGGGGGGCCTATGGCTACACCTTC. Protein sequence: CASRGAYGYTF.

The chain uses TRBV18 and TRBJ2-7; a possible D gene is TRBD1 (6 bases). The CDR3 runs 13 residues. Trimming took 5 bases from V and 3 from J, leaving 11 bases between them. CDR1 and CDR2 from the germline V gene are KGHSH and LQKENI. The CDR3 sequence is CASSEGQIYEQYF. As DNA, the CDR3 is TGTGCCAGCTCAGAAGGACAGATCTACGAGCAGTACTTC.

This clonotype came up many times. V is TRBV24-1 and J is TRBJ2-1; possibly TRBD2 for D (6 bases). V lost 6 bases to trimming and J lost 2 bases, with 10 bases between them. The CDR3 covers 14 residues. Germline values: CDR1 KGHDR, CDR2 SFDVKD. DNA for the CDR3: TGTGCCACCAGTCGGGGGAGTCCCTACAATGAGCAGTTCTTC. This sequence encodes CATSRGSPYNEQFF.

In its sample, this clonotype was seen many times. The CDR3 bases are TGTGCCACCTCCGACGGGGATAGAAAGGAGACCCAGTACTTC. The encoded protein is CATSDGDRKETQYF. The J gene is TRBJ2-5, the V gene TRBV10-3; weak D call: TRBD2 (5 bases). Trimming pared 10 bases from V and 5 bases from J, leaving 20 bases between. CDR1 is ENHRY and CDR2 is SYGVKD in the germline V gene. This CDR3 is built from 14 residues.

The sample holds many counts of this clonotype. The V and J genes are TRBV24-1 and TRBJ2-3; D gene unclear. There are 15 residues in the CDR3. Germline CDR1 and CDR2: KGHDR and SFDVKD. Trimming pared 0 bases from V and 6 bases from J, leaving 12 bases between. Here the CDR3 reads CATSDLSSDGDTQYF. Here the CDR3 DNA reads TGTGCCACCAGTGATTTGAGCTCCGACGGTGATACGCAGTATTTT.

This clonotype was counted at least ten times. This chain uses TRBV12-3 or TRBV12-4 with TRBJ1-1; maybe TRBD1 (6 bases). Trimming pared 6 bases from V and 1 base from J, leaving 12 bases between. The CDR3 loop spans 14 amino acids. CDR3 sequence: CASSWQGPNTEAFF. The CDR3 DNA follows: TGTGCCAGCAGCTGGCAGGGGCCGAACACTGAAGCTTTCTTT.

The J gene is TRBJ2-7, the V gene TRBV18; the match to TRBD1 covers 8 bases. The V and J ends lost 8 bases and 5 bases, in that order; junction bases with no gene match: 5. The CDR3 has 12 amino acids. CDR1 KGHSH and CDR2 LQKENI come from the germline V gene. CDR3 bases: TGTGCCAGCGGACAGGGTTTCCACGAGCAGTACTTC. Protein sequence: CASGQGFHEQYF.

V gene TRBV30 combines with J gene TRBJ1-6, with TRBD1 matching over 8 bases. V shed 1 base, J shed 11 bases, and the junction held 10 bases outside the gene matches. The CDR3 totals 15 residues. CDR1 GTSNPN and CDR2 SVGIG come from the germline V gene (reference sequence). This CDR3 is CAWSARSDRGAPLHF. CDR3 nucleotides: TGTGCCTGGAGTGCCCGATCCGACAGGGGCGCACCCCTCCACTTT.

This clonotype was detected many times. This chain links TRBV6-1 with TRBJ2-4, with D possibly TRBD1 on 5 matching bases. This CDR3 is 15 amino acids long. V lost 5 bases and J lost 8, with 19 bases in between. Germline assignment: CDR1 MNHNS and CDR2 SASEGT. CDR3 sequence reads: CASSTPPGMSDIQYF. CDR3 bases: TGTGCCAGCAGTACACCCCCAGGGATGTCGGACATTCAGTACTTC.

This clonotype was recorded many times. This rearrangement joins TRBV7-9 to TRBJ2-3; 12 bases agree with TRBD2. Looked up from germline, CDR1 is SEHNR and CDR2 is FQNEAQ (reference sequence). The CDR3 is 17 amino acids. Trimming cost V 1 base and J 4 bases; bases outside gene matches: 6. The CDR3 here is CASSLGGWTSGADTQYF. The CDR3 coding sequence is TGTGCCAGCAGCTTAGGAGGCTGGACTAGCGGGGCAGATACGCAGTATTTT.

This clonotype was counted many times. This rearrangement joins TRBV6-1 to TRBJ1-2; D not resolved. From germline, CDR1 is MNHNS and CDR2 SASEGT. This CDR3 spans 20 amino acids. The V end lost 5 bases, the J end lost 2 bases, and 30 bases lay between the germline ends. In DNA form, the CDR3 reads TGTGCCAGCAGTTACCCCGGTGGAGGGCAGAGACGAAACTTAAACTATGGCTACACCTTC. Translated: CASSYPGGGQRRNLNYGYTF.

This clonotype was found many times. V and J are TRBV7-9 and TRBJ2-3, with a weak D call TRBD2 (6 bases). V lost 2 bases to trimming and J lost 6 bases, with 21 bases between them. This CDR3 is 17 amino acids long. Germline values: CDR1 SEHNR, CDR2 FQNEAQ (reference sequence). Here the CDR3 reads CASSLKWEAGPYDTQYF. The CDR3, as DNA: TGTGCCAGCAGCTTAAAGTGGGAGGCCGGACCCTATGATACGCAGTATTTT.

The sample holds many counts of this clonotype. The rearrangement joins TRBV30 to TRBJ2-7; TRBD2 matches at 12 bases. J gave up 7 bases and V 6 bases, and 16 bases lay outside the gene matches. The CDR3 spans 16 residues. CDR1 GTSNPN and CDR2 SVGIG come from the germline V gene (reference sequence). The CDR3 here is CACSLGPRLAGEEQYF. The DNA for the CDR3 is TGTGCCTGCTCACTCGGGCCGAGACTAGCGGGAGAAGAGCAGTACTTC.

This clonotype occurred many times. The chain carries TRBV15 and TRBJ2-7, with D uncertain. The V and J ends lost 0 bases and 1 base respectively, with 10 bases between them. The CDR3 length is 15 residues. Germline V CDR1 and CDR2: LNHNV, YYDKDF (reference sequence). The CDR3 coding sequence is TGTGCCACCAGCAGAGATCTTGCCGCTTCCTACGAGCAGTACTTC. Translation: CATSRDLAASYEQYF.

Ten or more counts support this clonotype. V is TRBV18 and J is TRBJ2-5; the D is unclear. Trimming removed 3 bases at V and 3 bases at J, with 14 bases between. This CDR3 is built from 15 residues. The germline CDR1 and CDR2 sequences are KGHSH and LQKENI. The CDR3, as DNA: TGTGCCAGCTCACCGTTTCGAGAGGCGAAAGAGACCCAGTACTTC. It yields the protein CASSPFREAKETQYF.

This clonotype was picked up many times. The chain uses TRBV11-2 and TRBJ2-7; 9 bases align to TRBD1. CDR1 is SGHAT, CDR2 FQNNGV, per germline. This CDR3 comprises 12 residues. V shed 4 bases and J 5 bases; nucleotides not matched to a gene: 0. DNA for the CDR3: TGTGCCAGCAGCTGGACAGGGGACGAGCAGTACTTC. Residues: CASSWTGDEQYF.

This clonotype was seen repeatedly, ten times or more. J is TRBJ1-5 and V is TRBV7-8; D might be TRBD1 (5 bases). The CDR3 is 16 amino acids. Per the germline V gene, CDR1 is SGHVS and CDR2 is FQNEAQ. Trimming pared 7 bases from V and 0 bases from J, leaving 16 bases between. The CDR3 reads CASTLGGTYSNQPQHF. In nucleotides, the CDR3 is TGTGCCAGCACCTTGGGGGGTACCTATAGCAATCAGCCCCAGCATTTT.

In its sample, this clonotype was seen many times. This sequence joins TRBV11-2 and TRBJ1-2; TRBD1 is a possible D gene (5 bases). The germline CDR1 and CDR2 sequences are SGHAT and FQNNGV. The V gene lost 4 bases and the J gene lost 8 bases, with 23 bases spanning the gap. The CDR3 loop spans 16 amino acids. The CDR3 sequence: CASSSSFRGKNRGYTF. CDR3 DNA: TGTGCCAGCAGCTCCTCCTTCCGGGGGAAGAATCGCGGCTACACCTTC.

In this sample, this clonotype turned up many times. V gene TRBV11-3 combines with J gene TRBJ2-2; D call uncertain. V lost 2 bases and J 0 bases, leaving 1 base between the germline ends. CDR1 is SGHNT and CDR2 is YENEEA in the germline V gene. CDR3 length: 13 residues. The chain's CDR3 is CASSLSNTGELFF. CDR3 sequence (DNA): TGTGCCAGCAGCTTATCGAACACCGGGGAGCTGTTTTTT.